This T cell receptor (beta chain) was found in a study of siplizumab effects on memory and regulatory T cells. Study-wide findings and caveats: Alloreactive CD4+ clones that could be mapped were on average about 70% Treg-derived with siplizumab, against less than 30% in controls. Unstimulated subsets captured only a minor fraction of alloreactive clones. Among sequences traceable to unstimulated CD4+ memory cells, alloreactive ones were significantly reduced by siplizumab.

As to this clone: Its antigen is not identified.

This CDR3 contains 13 residues. V dropped 5 bases and J dropped 9 bases, with 17 bases sitting between them. Per germline, CDR1 SQVTM and CDR2 ANQGSEA. Approximately 10^5 TCR templates were assayed per sample. The protocol was immunoSEQ multiplex PCR, while the TCRdb copy is restricted to in-frame clones and leaves out a portion. The table lists 75,000 to 100,000 clones, roughly 94% of them singletons. This sequence was found in a human donor in good health. The J gene is TRBJ2-1, the V gene TRBV29-1; no firm D call. Source material: non-Treg CD4+ T cells sorted from blood. The CDR3: CSVLGDRMVEQFF. The CDR3, as DNA: TGCAGCGTTTTAGGCGACCGAATGGTTGAGCAGTTCTTC.